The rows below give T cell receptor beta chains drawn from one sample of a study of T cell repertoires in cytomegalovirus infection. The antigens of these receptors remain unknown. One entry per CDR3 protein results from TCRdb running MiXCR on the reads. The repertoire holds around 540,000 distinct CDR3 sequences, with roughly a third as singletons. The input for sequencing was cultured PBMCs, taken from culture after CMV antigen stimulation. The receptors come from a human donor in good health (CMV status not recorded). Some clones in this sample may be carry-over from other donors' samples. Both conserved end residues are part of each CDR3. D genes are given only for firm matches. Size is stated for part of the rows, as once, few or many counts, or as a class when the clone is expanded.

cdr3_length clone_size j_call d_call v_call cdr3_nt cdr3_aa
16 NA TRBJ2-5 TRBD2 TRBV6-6 TGTGCCAGCAGCCCTCTACATACTAGCGGCCAAGAGACCCAGTACTTC CASSPLHTSGQETQYF
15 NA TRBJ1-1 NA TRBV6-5 TGTGCCAGCAGTTACGGAGGAGGGGCTAACACTGAAGCTTTCTTT CASSYGGGANTEAFF
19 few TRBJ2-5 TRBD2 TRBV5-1 TGCGCCAGCAGCGCCGGTGCCCTAGCGGGAGGAGGACAATGGGAGACCCAGTACTTC CASSAGALAGGGQWETQYF
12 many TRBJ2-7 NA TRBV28 TGTGCCAGCAGTCCGACAAACTACGAGCAGTACTTC CASSPTNYEQYF
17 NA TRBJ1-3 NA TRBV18 TGTGCCAGCTCACCAGGCGGAGCCAGCCGCTCTGGAAACACCATATATTTT CASSPGGASRSGNTIYF
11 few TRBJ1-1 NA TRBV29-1 TGCAGCGCGGACAGGAACACTGAAGCTTTCTTT CSADRNTEAFF
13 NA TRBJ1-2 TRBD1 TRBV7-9 TGTGCCAGCGTCGGGACAGTTCTTTATGGCTACACCTTC CASVGTVLYGYTF
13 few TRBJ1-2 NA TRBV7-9 TGTGCCAGCAGTCAACCGGGCCTCTATGGCTACACCTTC CASSQPGLYGYTF
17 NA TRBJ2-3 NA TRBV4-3 TGCGCCAGCAGCCAAGAAGGGCTAGCGAGAAGCACAGATACGCAGTATTTT CASSQEGLARSTDTQYF
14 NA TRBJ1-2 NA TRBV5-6 TGTGCCAGCAGCTTGGCCGCAAGATGGGATGGCTACACCTTC CASSLAARWDGYTF
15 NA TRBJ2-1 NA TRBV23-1 TGCGCCAGCAGTCAAGGGGTTCGACCCTACAATGAGCAGTTCTTC CASSQGVRPYNEQFF
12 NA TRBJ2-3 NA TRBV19 TGTGCCAGTGGATTCTACACAGATACGCAGTATTTT CASGFYTDTQYF
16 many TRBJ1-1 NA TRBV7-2 TGTGCCAGCAGCTTAGAGGGGGGGGGTGTCGCCACTGAAGCTTTCTTT CASSLEGGGVATEAFF
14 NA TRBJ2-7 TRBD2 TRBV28 TGTGCCAGCACCCTTAGCGGGAGAGGGTACGAGCAGTACTTC CASTLSGRGYEQYF
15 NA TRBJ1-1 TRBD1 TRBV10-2 TGCGCCAGCAGTGAGACCCACAGGGGGAACACTGAAGCTTTCTTT CASSETHRGNTEAFF